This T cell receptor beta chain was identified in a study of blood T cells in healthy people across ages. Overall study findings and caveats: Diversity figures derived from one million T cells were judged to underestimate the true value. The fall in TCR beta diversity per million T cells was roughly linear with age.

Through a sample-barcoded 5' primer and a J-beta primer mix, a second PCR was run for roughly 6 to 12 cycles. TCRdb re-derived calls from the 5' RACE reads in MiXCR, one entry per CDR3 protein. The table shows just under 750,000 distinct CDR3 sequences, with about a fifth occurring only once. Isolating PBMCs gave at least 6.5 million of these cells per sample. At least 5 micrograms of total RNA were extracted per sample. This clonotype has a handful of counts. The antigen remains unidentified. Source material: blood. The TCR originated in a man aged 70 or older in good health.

CDR3 residues: CASSRGTSAPRPTQYF. The DNA for the CDR3 is TGTGCCAGCAGCCGAGGGACTAGCGCACCCCGGCCTACGCAGTATTTT. The chain combines TRBV7-2 with TRBJ2-3; 10 nucleotides match TRBD2. The CDR3 is 16 amino acids. Germline CDR1 SGHTA, CDR2 FQGNSA. Germline trimming cut 5 bases from V and 8 bases from J; bases unmatched to any gene: 13.